This T cell receptor beta chain was recorded in a study of blood T cell repertoires in COVID-19. In the study overall: COVID-19 samples, acute and convalescent, were from the United States, Italy and Spain.

This clone was counted a single time. CDR1 is LGHDT, CDR2 YNNKEL, per germline (reference sequence). V was clipped by 10 bases and J by 3 bases, with 13 bases between them. The CDR3 extends over 14 amino acids. In the original workflow: Reference gene primer amplification gave nucleated cell count estimates. The data were produced by immunoSEQ multiplex PCR, yet TCRdb's version contains in-frame clones alone and is incomplete. D and trimming were read from the DNA, whereas the V and J calls and clone size are those reported in that table. The data contain roughly 42,000 clones, roughly nine tenths of them singletons.

Sample: peripheral blood. This chain connects TRBV3-1 (or the pseudogene TRBV3-2) to TRBJ1-6; tentatively, D is TRBD1 (6 bases). The receptor comes from a man aged 60 to 69 with acute or convalescent COVID-19. The CDR3 bases are TGTGCCACCGCTTCAGGGGACTATAATTCACCCCTCCACTTT. This encodes CATASGDYNSPLHF.